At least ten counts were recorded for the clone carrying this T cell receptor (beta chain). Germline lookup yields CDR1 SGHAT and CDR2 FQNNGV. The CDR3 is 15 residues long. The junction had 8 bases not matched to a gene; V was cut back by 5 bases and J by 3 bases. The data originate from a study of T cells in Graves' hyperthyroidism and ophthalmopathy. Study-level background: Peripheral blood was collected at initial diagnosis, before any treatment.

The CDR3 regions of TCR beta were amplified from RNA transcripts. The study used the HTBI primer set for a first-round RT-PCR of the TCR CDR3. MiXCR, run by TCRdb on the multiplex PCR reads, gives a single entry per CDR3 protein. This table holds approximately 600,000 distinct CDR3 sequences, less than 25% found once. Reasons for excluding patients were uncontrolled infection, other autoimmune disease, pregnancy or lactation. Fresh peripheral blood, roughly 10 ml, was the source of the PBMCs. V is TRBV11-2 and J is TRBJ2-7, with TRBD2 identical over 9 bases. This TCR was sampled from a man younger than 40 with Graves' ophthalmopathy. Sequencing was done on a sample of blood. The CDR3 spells CASSPGGGAVYEQYF. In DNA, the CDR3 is TGTGCCAGCAGCCCAGGCGGGGGGGCAGTCTACGAGCAGTACTTC. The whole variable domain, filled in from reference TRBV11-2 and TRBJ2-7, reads EAGVAQSPRYKIIEKRQSVAFWCNPISGHATLYWYQQILGQGPKLLIQFQNNGVVDDSQLPKDRFSAERLKGVDSTLKIQPAKLEDSAVYLCASSPGGGAVYEQYFGPGTRLTVT.